The 27 T cell receptor beta chains reported below all come from one sample, sequenced in a study of blood T cell repertoires in COVID-19. Clones were sequenced by immunoSEQ multiplex PCR, and TCRdb holds only the in-frame ones, with some missing. Of approximately 250,000 clones listed, 70% to 90% were seen once; the top ten hold about 8.2%. Input material: PBMCs or T cells enriched from blood (not recorded which). The receptors were gathered from a woman aged 45-65 years with acute COVID-19.

The rearrangement links TRBV29-1 to TRBJ1-5, with 7 bases aligning to TRBD1. Trimming cost V 4 bases and J 3 bases; bases outside gene matches: 15. The germline CDR1 and CDR2 sequences are SQVTM and ANQGSEA. CDR3 length: 17 residues. The CDR3 loop is CSVAPPAGTEYNQPQHF. Here the CDR3 DNA reads TGCAGCGTTGCCCCCCCGGCGGGGACAGAGTACAATCAGCCCCAGCATTTT. Together with reference TRBV29-1 and TRBJ1-5, the CDR3 gives the full variable domain: SAVISQKPSRDICQRGTSLTIQCQVDSQVTMMFWYRQQPGQSLTLIATANQGSEATYESGFVIDKFPISRPNLTFSTLTVSNMSPEDSSIYLCSVAPPAGTEYNQPQHFGDGTRLSIL.

The J gene is TRBJ2-1, the V gene TRBV18; possible D gene TRBD2, 5 bases. The V and J ends lost 3 bases and 6 bases respectively, with 15 bases between them. This CDR3 contains 15 residues. Germline CDR1 KGHSH, CDR2 LQKENI. The CDR3 DNA is TGTGCCAGCTCACCCGTCGAGGGTCCTTTCAATGAGCAGTTCTTC. It is translated as CASSPVEGPFNEQFF.

The chain combines TRBV29-1 with TRBJ2-1; D gene ambiguous. Trimming took 2 bases from V and 9 from J, leaving 11 bases between them. Per germline, CDR1 SQVTM and CDR2 ANQGSEA. The CDR3 extends over 12 amino acids. The CDR3 spells CSVELPAGEQFF. CDR3 DNA sequence: TGCAGCGTTGAATTACCCGCCGGTGAGCAGTTCTTC.

V usage is TRBV19 and J usage is TRBJ1-5; 9 nucleotides line up with TRBD1. J gave up 6 bases and V 4 bases, and 4 bases lay outside the gene matches. The CDR3 loop spans 14 amino acids. CDR1 LNHDA and CDR2 SQIVND come from the germline V gene (reference sequence). The DNA of the CDR3 is TGTGCCAGTAGTAAGGGACAGGGAGGTCAGCCCCAGCATTTT. Its translation is CASSKGQGGQPQHF.

This chain links TRBV5-4 with TRBJ1-5; no reliable D call. Germline-derived CDR1 and CDR2 are SGHNT and YYREEE (reference sequence). The length of the CDR3 is 14 residues. V shed 2 bases and J shed 3 bases, with 9 bases lying between them. CDR3 coding DNA: TGTGCCAGCAGCTTCCGGGGTTCCAATCAGCCCCAGCATTTT. Its translation: CASSFRGSNQPQHF.

The V call is TRBV6-5, the J call TRBJ1-3; no clear D. Trimming took off 5 bases at V and 7 bases at J, with 15 bases between the two ends. The CDR3 loop spans 14 amino acids. CDR1 is MNHEY, CDR2 SVGAGI, per germline. DNA of the CDR3: TGTGCCAGCAGTCCTTCGGGAGGGCTCAACACCATATATTTT. This encodes CASSPSGGLNTIYF.

This clone turned up a few times. The rearrangement uses TRBV11-3 and TRBJ2-2, with TRBD2 identical over 7 bases. This CDR3 spans 16 amino acids. Germline CDR1 is SGHNT and CDR2 is YENEEA. Trimming cost V 5 bases and J 4 bases; bases outside gene matches: 10. The CDR3 here is CASSPRGGEGTGELFF. The CDR3 DNA follows: TGTGCCAGCAGCCCCCGTGGAGGGGAGGGCACCGGGGAGCTGTTTTTT.

This clone was found once. The chain is built from TRBV7-9 and TRBJ2-7; 11 nucleotides agree with TRBD2. CDR1 is SEHNR and CDR2 is FQNEAQ in the germline V gene (reference sequence). There are 16 residues in the CDR3. V dropped 3 bases and J dropped 5; count of bases not matched to a gene: 9. CDR3 residues: CASSFSSGTSGNEQYF. The DNA for the CDR3 is TGTGCCAGCAGCTTTTCCTCCGGGACTAGCGGCAACGAGCAGTACTTC.

The V gene is TRBV11-1, the J gene TRBJ2-5; 11 bases are shared with TRBD2. Looked up from germline, CDR1 is SGHAT and CDR2 is FQDESV (reference sequence). The CDR3 extends over 15 amino acids. The junction had 7 bases not matched to a gene; V was cut back by 5 bases and J by 5 bases. In nucleotides, the CDR3 is TGTGCCAGCAGCCGACAACTAGCGGGGGAGGAGACCCAGTACTTC. This translates into CASSRQLAGEETQYF.

This rearrangement joins TRBV12-5 to TRBJ2-1; D is uncertain. The CDR3 is 17 residues long. Trimming stripped 0 bases from V and 5 bases from J, with 17 bases between. Germline lookup yields CDR1 LGHNT and CDR2 FRNRAP. For the CDR3, the DNA is TGTGCTAGTGGTTTGGTAGTGAGCGTAGGAGTAGACAATGAGCAGTTCTTC. Translation gives CASGLVVSVGVDNEQFF.

This chain links TRBV7-8 with TRBJ1-2; possible D gene TRBD1, 6 bases. The V gene lost 5 bases and the J gene lost 2 bases, with 15 bases spanning the gap. CDR3 length: 15 amino acids. Germline CDR1 reads SGHVS; CDR2 reads FQNEAQ. The CDR3 DNA sequence: TGTGCCAGCAGCCTCTCATTCCAGGGGAACTATGGCTACACCTTC. Translated: CASSLSFQGNYGYTF. The full variable domain, rest sourced from reference TRBV7-8 and TRBJ1-2, is GAGVSQSPRYKVAKRGQDVALRCDPISGHVSLFWYQQALGQGPEFLTYFQNEAQLDKSGLPSDRFFAERPEGSVSTLKIQRTQQEDSAVYLCASSLSFQGNYGYTFGSGTRLTVV.

This clone has just a few counts. The chain links TRBV2 to TRBJ1-1; a weak D match, TRBD1 (5 bases). Germline V gene lookup returns CDR1 SNHLY and CDR2 FYNNEI. The V end lost 4 bases, the J end lost 0 bases, and 9 bases lay between the germline ends. This CDR3 is built from 14 residues. CDR3 amino acids: CASSGQILNTEAFF. CDR3 nucleotide sequence: TGTGCCAGCAGTGGACAGATCCTGAACACTGAAGCTTTCTTT. The full variable domain, in which reference TRBV2 and TRBJ1-1 provide the parts outside the CDR3, is EPEVTQTPSHQVTQMGQEVILRCVPISNHLYFYWYRQILGQKVEFLVSFYNNEISEKSEIFDDQFSVERPDGSNFTLKIRSTKLEDSAMYFCASSGQILNTEAFFGQGTRLTVV.

V is TRBV11-2 and J is TRBJ1-4, with D uncertain. The CDR3 consists of 16 residues. From germline, CDR1 is SGHAT and CDR2 FQNNGV. The germline V and J ends were trimmed by 1 base and 4 bases, with 13 bases remaining between them. This CDR3 reads CASSLGGGGYNEKLFF. The CDR3 DNA reads TGTGCCAGCAGCTTAGGGGGAGGTGGTTATAATGAAAAACTGTTTTTT.

This rearrangement joins TRBV19 to TRBJ1-1, with D unclear. CDR3 length: 15 amino acids. From germline, CDR1 is LNHDA and CDR2 SQIVND (reference sequence). Trimming cost V 4 bases and J 1 base, with 13 bases left between them. In DNA, the CDR3 is TGTGCCAGTAGTAGCCGCAGTATACGGAACACTGAAGCTTTCTTT. Translated, it gives CASSSRSIRNTEAFF.

This clone has at least ten counts. V gene TRBV7-9 combines with J gene TRBJ1-1; TRBD1 might be the D (6 bases). Trimming pared 5 bases from V and 4 bases from J, leaving 11 bases between. This CDR3 comprises 13 residues. Germline lookup yields CDR1 SEHNR and CDR2 FQNEAQ (reference sequence). CDR3 protein: CASSNTGFTEAFF. In nucleotides, the CDR3 is TGTGCCAGCAGCAATACAGGGTTCACTGAAGCTTTCTTT.

V gene TRBV29-1 combines with J gene TRBJ2-3; D is possibly TRBD2 (5 bases). The CDR3 length is 16 residues. Deletions cut 2 bases from V and 4 bases from J, with 19 bases between. Germline V gene sequence: CDR1 SQVTM, CDR2 ANQGSEA. CDR3 amino acids: CSVEKGGSGGADTQYF. As DNA, the CDR3 is TGCAGCGTTGAAAAGGGCGGAAGTGGAGGTGCAGATACGCAGTATTTT.

Notes on this clone: Other DNA sequences of this sample code for an identical CDR3. This chain uses TRBV27 with TRBJ1-1; D might be TRBD1 (6 bases). CDR3 length equals 14 residues. From germline, CDR1 is MNHEY and CDR2 SMNVEV (reference sequence). V dropped 2 bases and J dropped 1 base, with 8 bases sitting between them. CDR3 protein: CASSLQGRNTEAFF. The CDR3 DNA sequence: TGTGCCAGCAGTTTACAGGGGAGGAACACTGAAGCTTTCTTT.

The V and J genes are TRBV5-1 and TRBJ1-2, with TRBD1 matching over 9 bases. V shed 3 bases and J 2 bases; nucleotides not matched to a gene: 5. CDR3 length equals 15 residues. CDR1 is SGHRS, CDR2 YFSETQ, per germline. The CDR3 coding sequence is TGCGCCAGCAGCTACGCCGGGACAGGGAACTATGGCTACACCTTC. Translation: CASSYAGTGNYGYTF.

V gene TRBV13 combines with J gene TRBJ1-1; 7 bases are a match to TRBD1. V was clipped by 2 bases and J by 0 bases; unmatched bases: 3. Germline CDR1 PRHDT, CDR2 FYEKMQ (reference sequence). This CDR3 region has 15 residues. This chain's CDR3 is CASSLRTGLNTEAFF. The CDR3 DNA reads TGTGCCAGCAGCTTACGGACAGGTTTGAACACTGAAGCTTTCTTT.

This sequence joins TRBV7-9 and TRBJ2-7, with 7 nucleotides matching TRBD1. The CDR3 is 14 amino acids. Germline V lookup: CDR1 SEHNR, CDR2 FQNEAQ (reference sequence). V gave up 6 bases and J gave up 1 base; unmatched junction bases: 6. The CDR3 DNA sequence: TGTGCCAGCAGGAGAGACAGGGCATCCTACGAGCAGTACTTC. It specifies CASRRDRASYEQYF. The entire variable domain, with the rest obtained from reference TRBV7-9 and TRBJ2-7, is as follows: DTGVSQNPRHKITKRGQNVTFRCDPISEHNRLYWYRQTLGQGPEFLTYFQNEAQLEKSRLLSDRFSAERPKGSFSTLEIQRTEQGDSAMYLCASRRDRASYEQYFGPGTRLTVT.

This sequence joins TRBV3-1 (or the pseudogene TRBV3-2) and TRBJ2-7; possibly TRBD2 for D (5 bases). V lost 5 bases and J lost 3, with 8 bases in between. Germline CDR1 is LGHDT and CDR2 is YNNKEL (reference sequence). CDR3 size: 12 residues. As DNA, the CDR3 is TGTGCCAGCAGCAACCGGGACTACGAGCAGTACTTC. Its translation: CASSNRDYEQYF.

The J gene is TRBJ2-2, the V gene TRBV5-1; TRBD1 aligns across 9 bases. The CDR3 is 14 amino acids. The germline V gene encodes CDR1 SGHRS and CDR2 YFSETQ. The J segment lost 6 bases and the V segment lost 2 bases, leaving 2 bases of the junction unmatched. The CDR3 DNA is TGCGCCAGCAGCTTTGGACAGGGGTCCGGGGAGCTGTTTTTT. Protein sequence: CASSFGQGSGELFF.

This rearrangement joins TRBV5-1 to TRBJ2-4; TRBD1 might be the D (6 bases). CDR3 length: 14 residues. V lost 3 bases and J 8 bases, leaving 15 bases between the germline ends. Germline V gives CDR1 SGHRS, CDR2 YFSETQ. The CDR3 is CASSSVMGADIQYF. Here the CDR3 DNA reads TGCGCCAGCAGCTCGGTCATGGGGGCAGACATTCAGTACTTC.

V is TRBV7-9 and J is TRBJ2-7; weak D call: TRBD2 (5 bases). Trimming took 6 bases from V and 7 from J, leaving 19 bases between them. CDR1 is SEHNR and CDR2 is FQNEAQ in the germline V gene (reference sequence). The CDR3 sequence is 14 residues long. The CDR3 is CASRPPSRGYEQYF. The CDR3 nucleotides read TGTGCCAGCAGACCCCCCTCTCGGGGTTATGAGCAGTACTTC.

The chain joins TRBV2 to TRBJ2-1, with 8 bases that match TRBD2. Germline assignment: CDR1 SNHLY and CDR2 FYNNEI. With 7 bases clipped from V and 6 bases from J, the junction kept 8 bases outside the gene matches. There are 14 residues in the CDR3. CDR3: CASNKAGAVNEQFF. CDR3 sequence (DNA): TGTGCCAGCAATAAAGCGGGGGCCGTCAATGAGCAGTTCTTC.

The sample holds one count of this clone. The chain joins TRBV6-5 to TRBJ1-2; TRBD1 matches 7 bases. CDR3 length: 13 amino acids. Trimming at V came to 5 bases and at J to 8 bases, leaving 8 bases not matched to a gene. The germline V gene encodes CDR1 MNHEY and CDR2 SVGAGI. The DNA for the CDR3 is TGTGCCAGCAGTATACAGGGGCGAGGAGGCTACACCTTC. Amino acids: CASSIQGRGGYTF.

This clone was observed a few times. The genes are TRBV5-1 and TRBJ1-4; no firm D call. Trimming left V 2 bases short and J 4 bases short, with 9 bases between. CDR1 SGHRS and CDR2 YFSETQ come from the germline V gene. This CDR3 spans 14 amino acids. CDR3 in DNA: TGCGCCAGCAGCTTCAGCGCAGTTAATGAAAAACTGTTTTTT. This translates into CASSFSAVNEKLFF.